One and the same sample provided the 29 T cell receptor beta chains below, sequenced in a study of shared clonotypes between healthy human individuals. Generated by immunoSEQ multiplex PCR, the TCRdb table keeps only in-frame clones and is missing some. The repertoire has about 1.5 million clones, roughly 98% of them found once; the top ten carry about 0.45%. Sample: naive CD4+ T cells sorted from blood. Indicated subset: CD45RA+ positively selected. The source is a man aged 25 to 40 in good health.

Worth noting for this clone: Other nucleotide sequences in the sample specify the same CDR3. The rearrangement joins TRBV28 to TRBJ1-4, with D possibly being TRBD1 (5 bases). V was pared by 4 bases and J by 2 bases, with 8 bases between. This CDR3 is built from 14 residues. CDR1 is MDHEN and CDR2 is SYDVKM in the germline V gene. CDR3: CASSSGTTNEKLFF. CDR3 nucleotide sequence: TGTGCCAGCAGTTCAGGGACGACTAATGAAAAACTGTTTTTT.

The chain is built from TRBV11-2 and TRBJ2-3; possibly TRBD2 for D (6 bases). The germline V and J ends were trimmed by 6 bases and 5 bases, with 30 bases remaining between them. Germline CDR1 and CDR2: SGHAT and FQNNGV. CDR3 length equals 19 residues. CDR3 DNA: TGTGCCAGCAGGTCTGGCGGGACCGAAACACTGATCACAGAAGATACGCAGTATTTT. Amino acids: CASRSGGTETLITEDTQYF.

The genes are TRBV7-6 and TRBJ2-3, with 10 bases aligning to TRBD2. Unmatched junction bases numbered 6, after V lost 1 base and J lost 5 bases. CDR3 length: 16 residues. In germline, CDR1 is SGHVS, CDR2 FNYEAQ. CDR3 protein: CASSLGAGGPGDTQYF. The CDR3 DNA is TGTGCCAGCAGCTTAGGAGCGGGAGGGCCAGGAGATACGCAGTATTTT.

The CDR3 sequence is CASSPLQGLNYEQYF. In DNA form, the CDR3 reads TGTGCCAGCTCACCACTCCAAGGGTTGAACTACGAGCAGTACTTC. The genes are TRBV18 and TRBJ2-7; no firm D call. The V end lost 1 base, the J end lost 3 bases, and 13 bases lay between the germline ends. The CDR3 contains 15 residues. The germline gives CDR1 KGHSH, CDR2 LQKENI.

The rearrangement uses TRBV28 and TRBJ1-2, with 8 bases identical to TRBD1. Germline CDR1 reads MDHEN; CDR2 reads SYDVKM. The CDR3 loop spans 11 amino acids. V was pared by 11 bases and J by 8 bases, with 7 bases of the junction left unmatched. CDR3 loop: CAHSGGLGYTF. CDR3 coding DNA: TGTGCCCACTCAGGGGGCCTGGGCTACACCTTC.

The gene calls are TRBV14 and TRBJ2-1; the match to TRBD2 covers 10 bases. Germline loops: CDR1 SGHDN, CDR2 FVKESK. The CDR3 consists of 16 residues. V lost 5 bases, J lost 6 bases, and 10 bases stayed unmatched. The CDR3 nucleotides read TGTGCCAGCAGCTCAGGTGTTGCTAGCGGGAGCAATGAGCAGTTCTTC. Protein: CASSSGVASGSNEQFF.

Points on this clone: Other DNA sequences of this sample code for an identical CDR3. The chain carries TRBV28 and TRBJ2-7; D unresolved. The CDR3 covers 12 residues. The V end was cut by 5 bases, the J end by 4 bases, with 9 bases between. Germline V gene lookup returns CDR1 MDHEN and CDR2 SYDVKM. In nucleotides, the CDR3 is TGTGCCAGCAGTCCCCCCGGATACGAGCAGTACTTC. Translated: CASSPPGYEQYF.

This clone appeared a single time. J is TRBJ1-2 and V is TRBV29-1; 8 positions match TRBD1. The CDR3 sequence is 15 residues long. J was trimmed by 0 bases and V by 3 bases; bases with no gene match: 6. Germline V lookup: CDR1 SQVTM, CDR2 ANQGSEA. In DNA, the CDR3 is TGCAGCGTTGACTCACAGGGGGGAGCTAACTATGGCTACACCTTC. This encodes CSVDSQGGANYGYTF.

The rearrangement links TRBV28 to TRBJ2-7; 10 bases fit TRBD2. Germline CDR1 and CDR2: MDHEN and SYDVKM. Trimming removed 1 base from V and 10 bases from J; junction bases left unmatched: 22. This CDR3 comprises 19 residues. The CDR3 loop reads CASSLSGGLAGGSDTEQYF. The CDR3, as DNA: TGTGCCAGCAGTTTATCCGGAGGCTTAGCGGGAGGTTCCGATACGGAACAGTACTTC.

This chain uses TRBV5-6 with TRBJ2-3; perhaps TRBD2 as D (5 bases). CDR3 length: 12 amino acids. V was cut by 7 bases and J by 3 bases, with 9 bases left in between. Germline values: CDR1 SGHDT, CDR2 YYEEEE. DNA for the CDR3: TGTGCCAGCGCCGGGGTAACAGATACGCAGTATTTT. It translates to CASAGVTDTQYF.

The chain employs TRBV9 and TRBJ2-2; no reliable D call. This CDR3 comprises 16 residues. V was clipped by 2 bases and J by 4 bases, with 15 bases between them. Germline V gives CDR1 SGDLS, CDR2 YYNGEE. The CDR3: CASSVNTATFTGELFF. The DNA of the CDR3 is TGTGCCAGCAGCGTTAATACAGCGACATTCACCGGGGAGCTGTTTTTT. Supplemented by reference TRBV9 and TRBJ2-2, the full variable domain reads DSGVTQTPKHLITATGQRVTLRCSPRSGDLSVYWYQQSLDQGLQFLIQYYNGEERAKGNILERFSAQQFPDLHSELNLSSLELGDSALYFCASSVNTATFTGELFFGEGSRLTVL.

J is TRBJ2-1 and V is TRBV29-1; unclear D gene. The germline gives CDR1 SQVTM, CDR2 ANQGSEA. V gave up 3 bases and J gave up 3 bases, with 6 bases separating them. The CDR3 is 12 amino acids. CDR3 protein: CSVDLSYNEQFF. The CDR3 nucleotides are TGCAGCGTTGATCTCAGCTACAATGAGCAGTTCTTC.

The V call is TRBV7-8, the J call TRBJ2-4; D is possibly TRBD2 (5 bases). The germline V gene has CDR1 SGHVS and CDR2 FQNEAQ. CDR3 length: 11 residues. The V end was cut by 5 bases, the J end by 11 bases, with 10 bases between. Here the CDR3 reads CASSANGVQYF. Here the CDR3 DNA reads TGTGCCAGCAGCGCGAACGGGGTTCAGTACTTC.

The chain recombines TRBV20-1 with TRBJ2-7, with D possibly being TRBD2 (6 bases). The CDR3 covers 11 residues. Trimming left V 6 bases short and J 5 bases short, with 11 bases between. Germline lookup yields CDR1 DFQATT and CDR2 SNEGSKA (reference sequence). Here the CDR3 reads CSAWGGHEQYF. CDR3 nucleotide sequence: TGCAGTGCGTGGGGAGGCCACGAGCAGTACTTC.

The genes are TRBV5-1 and TRBJ2-2; D possibly corresponds to TRBD1 (7 bases). This CDR3 spans 14 amino acids. Trimming shortened V by 5 bases and J by 6 bases, and 14 bases separated the two germline ends. CDR1 is SGHRS and CDR2 is YFSETQ in the germline V gene. CDR3 in DNA: TGCGCCAGCAGTAACCCAGGGGGGCCCGGGGAGCTGTTTTTT. Its protein product is CASSNPGGPGELFF.

The chain has TRBV6-5 and TRBJ2-7; the match to TRBD2 covers 8 bases. The CDR3 is made up of 14 amino acids. CDR1 is MNHEY, CDR2 SVGAGI, per germline. The V segment lost 5 bases and the J segment 0 bases; nucleotides outside the gene matches: 3. The CDR3 spells CASSTAGVSYEQYF. DNA of the CDR3: TGTGCCAGCAGTACAGCGGGAGTCTCCTACGAGCAGTACTTC.

The rearrangement uses TRBV2 and TRBJ1-5; D unclear. Germline CDR1 SNHLY, CDR2 FYNNEI. The CDR3 has 13 amino acids. The germline V and J ends were trimmed by 7 bases and 0 bases, with 7 bases remaining between them. This chain's CDR3 is CASTLGSNQPQHF. The CDR3 DNA sequence: TGTGCCAGCACACTTGGTAGCAATCAGCCCCAGCATTTT.

This chain links TRBV7-3 with TRBJ2-1; 7 nucleotides line up with TRBD2. CDR1 SGHTA and CDR2 FQGTGA come from the germline V gene. CDR3 length: 15 amino acids. V was pared by 5 bases and J by 6 bases, with 10 bases of the junction left unmatched. CDR3 sequence: CASSPSGLSFNEQFF. CDR3 bases: TGTGCCAGCAGCCCTTCGGGACTAAGTTTCAATGAGCAGTTCTTC.

With regard to this clone: The identical CDR3 is also encoded by other nucleotide sequences in the sample. This chain connects TRBV9 to TRBJ2-2; weak D call: TRBD1 (6 bases). The V end lost 3 bases, the J end lost 0 bases, and 9 bases lay between the germline ends. The germline V gene encodes CDR1 SGDLS and CDR2 YYNGEE. The CDR3 contains 15 residues. CDR3 nucleotide sequence: TGTGCCAGCAGCGCTCGGACAGCGAACACCGGGGAGCTGTTTTTT. Amino acids: CASSARTANTGELFF. Supplemented by reference TRBV9 and TRBJ2-2, the full variable domain reads DSGVTQTPKHLITATGQRVTLRCSPRSGDLSVYWYQQSLDQGLQFLIQYYNGEERAKGNILERFSAQQFPDLHSELNLSSLELGDSALYFCASSARTANTGELFFGEGSRLTVL.

The genes are TRBV28 and TRBJ1-5; 7 nucleotides agree with TRBD1. With 3 bases clipped from V and 2 bases from J, the junction kept 7 bases outside the gene matches. The germline CDR1 and CDR2 sequences are MDHEN and SYDVKM. CDR3 size: 16 residues. CDR3 loop: CASSFGGTVGNQPQHF. In DNA, the CDR3 is TGTGCCAGCAGTTTCGGAGGGACAGTGGGCAATCAGCCCCAGCATTTT.

This chain connects TRBV29-1 to TRBJ1-4; unclear D gene. This CDR3 is 13 amino acids long. Trimming cost V 4 bases and J 8 bases, with 14 bases left between them. Germline CDR1 SQVTM, CDR2 ANQGSEA. The CDR3 DNA reads as TGCAGCGTTGTGGGGAGTGGGAGCGAAAAACTGTTTTTT. Translating it yields CSVVGSGSEKLFF.

This chain uses TRBV7-2 with TRBJ2-3; D may be TRBD2 (6 bases). CDR3 length equals 14 residues. Germline values: CDR1 SGHTA, CDR2 FQGNSA. V shed 5 bases and J shed 4 bases, with 13 bases lying between them. The CDR3 protein is CASSPTSSPDTQYF. CDR3 nucleotide sequence: TGTGCCAGCAGCCCGACTAGTTCCCCAGATACGCAGTATTTT.

This chain joins TRBV27 and TRBJ2-1; D not resolved. CDR1 is MNHEY, CDR2 SMNVEV, per germline (reference sequence). This CDR3 has 17 residues. The V gene lost 4 bases and the J gene lost 0 bases, with 16 bases spanning the gap. The CDR3 here is CASSYLTVPSSYNEQFF. CDR3 bases: TGTGCCAGCAGTTATCTCACAGTACCAAGCTCCTACAATGAGCAGTTCTTC.

This chain links TRBV30 with TRBJ2-3, with TRBD1 matching 8 bases. CDR3 size: 15 residues. Per the germline V gene, CDR1 is GTSNPN and CDR2 is SVGIG (reference sequence). Trimming removed 2 bases from V and 6 bases from J; junction bases left unmatched: 10. Here the CDR3 reads CAWSPGQVFGDTQYF. The DNA of the CDR3 is TGTGCCTGGAGTCCGGGACAGGTATTTGGGGATACGCAGTATTTT.

This chain uses TRBV5-4 with TRBJ2-1; TRBD2 matches at 9 bases. Germline CDR1 reads SGHNT; CDR2 reads YYREEE (reference sequence). The V gene end was trimmed by 0 bases and the J gene end by 3 bases; junction bases not matched to a gene: 10. This CDR3 contains 18 residues. The CDR3 nucleotides read TGTGCCAGCAGCTTGGACTTTAGACTAGCGGAGGACTACAATGAGCAGTTCTTC. Its protein product is CASSLDFRLAEDYNEQFF.

The V and J genes are TRBV28 and TRBJ2-5; D ambiguous. The CDR3 loop spans 14 amino acids. In germline, CDR1 is MDHEN, CDR2 SYDVKM. Trimming took 5 bases from V and 2 from J, leaving 12 bases between them. The CDR3 nucleotides are TGTGCCAGCAGTGACGGAAACGTTCAAGAGACCCAGTACTTC. Translating it yields CASSDGNVQETQYF.

Concerning this clone itself: The same CDR3 can be traced to other DNA sequences in this sample. This sequence joins TRBV6-6 and TRBJ2-1; D perhaps matches TRBD2 (6 bases). This CDR3 contains 14 residues. Germline CDR1 reads MNHNY; CDR2 reads SVGAGI (reference sequence). Trimming pared 0 bases from V and 4 bases from J, leaving 7 bases between. This CDR3 reads CASSYSTSYNEQFF. CDR3 DNA: TGTGCCAGCAGTTACTCGACTAGTTACAATGAGCAGTTCTTC.

V is TRBV19 and J is TRBJ1-4; TRBD1 agrees at 8 bases. The germline V gene has CDR1 LNHDA and CDR2 SQIVND (reference sequence). The CDR3 covers 15 residues. V lost 5 bases, J lost 5 bases, and 7 bases stayed unmatched. The CDR3 spells CASSPRTGRNEKLFF. CDR3 sequence (DNA): TGTGCCAGTAGTCCGCGGACAGGGAGAAATGAAAAACTGTTTTTT.

This rearrangement joins TRBV7-9 to TRBJ2-2; D is perhaps TRBD2 (6 bases). This CDR3 spans 16 amino acids. The germline CDR1 and CDR2 sequences are SEHNR and FQNEAQ (reference sequence). V lost 3 bases and J 5 bases, leaving 16 bases between the germline ends. This CDR3 reads CASSFLRDLLTGELFF. CDR3 coding DNA: TGTGCCAGCAGCTTTCTCCGGGACTTATTGACCGGGGAGCTGTTTTTT. The complete variable domain, with remaining parts taken from reference TRBV7-9 and TRBJ2-2, reads DTGVSQNPRHKITKRGQNVTFRCDPISEHNRLYWYRQTLGQGPEFLTYFQNEAQLEKSRLLSDRFSAERPKGSFSTLEIQRTEQGDSAMYLCASSFLRDLLTGELFFGEGSRLTVL.